Listed here is a single T cell receptor (beta chain). This table comes from immunoSEQ multiplex PCR, and its TCRdb copy is limited to in-frame clones, with some not included. The sample has fewer than 200,000 clones, about 91% seen once. This entry is derived from a study of T cell responses to AZD1222 COVID-19 vaccine. CDR3 length: 15 amino acids. CDR1 is MNHEY and CDR2 is SVGEGT in the germline V gene. Trimming removed 6 bases from V and 4 bases from J; junction bases left unmatched: 6. The TCR comes from an adult who received the AZD1222 COVID-19 vaccine. Sequencing used peripheral blood, obtained 28 days after the second AZD1222 dose. This chain joins TRBV6-2 or TRBV6-3 and TRBJ1-6, with 7 nucleotides matching TRBD1. CDR3: CASSSTGPYNSPLHF. The CDR3 nucleotides are TGTGCCAGCAGCTCGACAGGGCCTTATAATTCACCCCTCCACTTT.